This T cell receptor (beta chain) originates from a study of shared clonotypes between healthy human individuals. Study conclusions and caveats: The generation probabilities recorded for non-shared clonotypes fell below those of clonotypes shared by all four donors.

CD4+ cells were split into CD45RA+ naive and CD45RA-negative memory subsets. As to this clone: Its antigen is unknown.

Data came from immunoSEQ multiplex PCR; TCRdb stores just in-frame clones and leaves some out. The table records more than 2,000,000 clones, about 92% of them present only once. The TCR sequence derives from a young man in good health. Sequencing used naive CD4+ T cells sorted from blood. Subset denoted: CD45RA+ positively selected.

The CDR3 nucleotides are TGTGCCAGCAGCTCCGCGGGTCCGAACACCGGGGAGCTGTTTTTT. This translates into CASSSAGPNTGELFF. The V and J genes are TRBV7-9 and TRBJ2-2, with a tentative D call TRBD2 (5 bases). V lost 4 bases and J 0 bases, leaving 9 bases between the germline ends. The length of the CDR3 is 15 residues. Germline lookup yields CDR1 SEHNR and CDR2 FQNEAQ (reference sequence).